This T cell receptor (beta chain) was sequenced for a study of regulatory T cells in long-lasting Graves disease (dated by TCRdb to the early 2020s). For the study in its entirety: Newly diagnosed Graves' disease patients had taken antithyroid drugs for less than 3 months. Patients with persistent Graves' disease were compared with patients with newly diagnosed Graves' disease using TCR sequencing and RNA sequencing of peripheral blood. The study was conducted in China and was registered as a clinical trial. A total of 35 or so samples were covered by TCR sequencing, comprising approximately 13 persistent and around 20 newly diagnosed Graves' disease patients. Points the paper makes about the study in general: Preferential use of TRBV28, TRBJ1-2 and TRBJ2-5 was observed in persistent disease, whereas TRBV20-1 and TRBJ2-1 were favored in newly diagnosed disease. Patients with persistent disease shared more public clonotypes (about 2,900) than newly diagnosed patients did (approximately 970). Lower TCR Shannon entropy and fewer highly expanded clones were observed in persistent Graves' disease patients than in newly diagnosed patients, which suggested clonal expansion. Peripheral blood alone was examined, since thyroid tissue, which constituted the primary lesion, could not be accessed. As a limitation, the authors acknowledged that the small sample size may reduce accuracy. Sequencing and analysis were restricted to the TCR beta chain.

Sequences MDHEN (CDR1) and SYDVKM (CDR2) are obtained from the germline V gene. The CDR3 measures 15 amino acids from cysteine to phenylalanine. CDR3 DNA is the only sequence kept; it has 45 bases, read in frame from the first base. V sheds 7 bases and J sheds 0 bases, leaving 16 bases between their ends. According to the study, the label for this sample's time point signals: newly diagnosed GD, antithyroid drugs for less than 3 months. RNA was extracted from PBMCs in TRIzol for both TCR sequencing and RNA sequencing. The diagnosis of Graves' disease followed American Thyroid Association guidelines. The patients came from an endocrinology department in Xi'an, China. Each patient gave 8.5 to 9.5 milliliters of peripheral blood, collected in an EDTA anticoagulant tube. PBMCs were isolated by Ficoll Paque Plus density gradient separation without further T cell sorting. An Agilent 2100 Bioanalyzer and agarose gel were used to check RNA quality, while a NanoDrop 2000 measured RNA concentration.

Note on this clonotype: No antigen is known for it. No base quality values were provided; no much bigger clone lies one nucleotide off.

Receptor amplification or capture employed multiplex PCR. The listed sequencing device is Illumina HiSeq 4000. To build TCR beta libraries, CDR3 regions were amplified by Arm-PCR using iRepertoire HTBI primers. Before sequencing, the PCR products went through gel purification. From the authors' description of their analysis: Gene usage analysis of CDR3 amino acid clonotypes relied on the roughly 58 TRBV and 13 to 15 TRBJ segments identified across samples. COPE and FqMerger were used to merge filtered high-quality paired reads into contigs. BLAST was used to align contigs to IMGT TRBV, TRBD and TRBJ reference genes, and CDR3 was defined according to IMGT. Clonotypes above 0.1% frequency were classified as highly expanded clones. Shannon entropy was used to measure repertoire diversity, and the Gini coefficient was used to measure V-J evenness. Public clonotypes were defined as clonotypes shared by more than one individual. The public reads were quality trimmed at Q25 with fastp and then assembled into clones with MiXCR by TCRdb, keeping productive beta chains. When rows share a CDR3 protein, they turn into one entry using the most common DNA and genes. The authors' filters were not applied to this entry. The sample records some 600,000 distinct CDR3 sequences, 16% of which are singletons. The ten most abundant clones make up approximately 12% of the sample.

This sample was shared with a second study, whose subject was T cells in Graves' hyperthyroidism and ophthalmopathy. As described in the second report: Stable Graves' hyperthyroidism was defined as the absence of progression to ophthalmopathy over 18 months of follow-up. The hyperthyroidism patients were between 18 and 65 years old and newly diagnosed, with a disease duration of less than 2 months. The study excluded patients with uncontrolled infections, other autoimmune diseases, pregnancy or lactation. Diagnoses were established on the basis of clinical symptoms, serum thyroxine and TRAb, thyroid ultrasound, and orbital computed tomography. The TCR CDR3 was subjected to a first round of RT-PCR using the HTBI primer set and the Qiagen OneStep RT-PCR kit. Most expanded thyroid clonotypes (frequency above 0.001) were also detected in blood, a finding suggesting that blood repertoires may reflect thyroid immune responses. Ophthalmopathy was separated from stable hyperthyroidism by a 13 V-J signature model, with over 85% sensitivity and approximately 84% specificity obtained in cross-validation and 80%/75% obtained in testing. During validation, the model predicted progression to ophthalmopathy a median of approximately 6.5 months ahead of onset, with roughly 65% sensitivity and almost 75% specificity. TCR V-J signatures able to tell the groups apart were searched for in a discovery cohort of 90 to 100 patients, of whom roughly 42 had Graves' ophthalmopathy and about 55 had stable Graves' hyperthyroidism. Whether ophthalmopathy could be predicted prospectively was tested in an independent validation cohort made up of under 20 hyperthyroidism patients plus 17 patients who later progressed to ophthalmopathy. The approximately 100 discovery patients were randomly divided into training and test sets at a 7:3 ratio. In roughly six Graves' hyperthyroidism patients, the study also compared T-cell repertoires from thyroid tissue with T-cell repertoires from blood. Once sampling was done, hyperthyroidism patients were given methimazole at a starting dose of 30 mg daily, whereas ophthalmopathy patients were given high-dose intravenous methylprednisolone. The libraries were constructed in a second round of multiplex PCR and then size-selected and purified. Paired-end sequencing of the libraries was performed with 100 bp reads on an Illumina HiSeq2000. Raw data were processed with SOAPnuke, discarding reads with adapters, uncalled bases, mean Phred below 15, or no exact constant-primer or identifier match. High-quality paired reads were merged with COPE v1.2.5, and unique nucleotide sequences were defined as clonotypes. MiTCR v1.1 was used to align clonotypes to the IMGT TRBV, TRBD and TRBJ reference segments. Analysis was restricted to V-J combinations with a frequency above 0.0001, which covered 98% to 99.2% of repertoires. The TCS score was defined as the ratio of F50 (clonal expansion) to E x V (chaos), calculated using BLOSUM62-based TCRdist between CDR3 peptides within each V-J. Welch's t-statistics and random forest reduced several hundred V-J features to 13, which were used in a naive Bayes classifier (R e1071). Sample size was not statistically predetermined, and blinding of investigators to group allocation was not performed. According to the paper, TCR Vbeta CDR3 sequencing was carried out on around 140 peripheral blood samples, which came from some 41 ophthalmopathy, around 75 hyperthyroidism and approximately 17 progressor patients.

The rearrangement combines TRBV28 with TRBJ2-7; the D region possibly corresponds to TRBD2 (7 bases align). This receptor was taken from a man between 18 and 35 years old with Graves disease. Donor details come from another sample of the same person, matched by shared clones. The specimen comprised peripheral blood mononuclear cells (PBMCs), sampled at new diagnosis, from a patient treated with antithyroid drugs. The DNA sequence follows: TGTGCCAGCAAAGGGGGGGGGGAGGGCTCCTACGAGCAGTACTTC. This is translated as CASKGGGEGSYEQYF. This CDR3, with the reference TRBV28 and TRBJ2-7 proteins standing in past its ends, gives the full variable domain DVKVTQSSRYLVKRTGEKVFLECVQDMDHENMFWYRQDPGLGLRLIYFSYDVKMKEKGDIPEGYSVSREKKERFSLILESASTNQTSMYLCASKGGGEGSYEQYFGPGTRLTVT.